This section outlines one TCR beta chain sequence together with its context. Its antigen is still unknown. The record originates from a study of T cell responses to AZD1222 COVID-19 vaccine. Study conclusions and caveats: Unmutated variant regions reportedly attract nearly half of all spike-specific TCRs.

TCRdb's copy holds only in-frame clones and misses some; the assay was immunoSEQ multiplex PCR. The table lists fewer than 150,000 clones, around nine tenths of them singletons, with roughly 4.7% in the top ten. The V and J ends lost 3 bases and 11 bases respectively, with 13 bases between them. CDR1 and CDR2 from the germline V gene are SEHNR and FQNEAQ (reference sequence). This CDR3 comprises 12 residues. This clonotype was obtained from an adult in good health. The sequencing used peripheral blood, collected on day 0 of AZD1222 vaccination. The chain carries TRBV7-9 and TRBJ1-1; D call uncertain. CDR3 nucleotides: TGTGCCAGCAGCTTCAGAGTCCCGGCTGCTTTCTTT. Translating gives CASSFRVPAAFF.